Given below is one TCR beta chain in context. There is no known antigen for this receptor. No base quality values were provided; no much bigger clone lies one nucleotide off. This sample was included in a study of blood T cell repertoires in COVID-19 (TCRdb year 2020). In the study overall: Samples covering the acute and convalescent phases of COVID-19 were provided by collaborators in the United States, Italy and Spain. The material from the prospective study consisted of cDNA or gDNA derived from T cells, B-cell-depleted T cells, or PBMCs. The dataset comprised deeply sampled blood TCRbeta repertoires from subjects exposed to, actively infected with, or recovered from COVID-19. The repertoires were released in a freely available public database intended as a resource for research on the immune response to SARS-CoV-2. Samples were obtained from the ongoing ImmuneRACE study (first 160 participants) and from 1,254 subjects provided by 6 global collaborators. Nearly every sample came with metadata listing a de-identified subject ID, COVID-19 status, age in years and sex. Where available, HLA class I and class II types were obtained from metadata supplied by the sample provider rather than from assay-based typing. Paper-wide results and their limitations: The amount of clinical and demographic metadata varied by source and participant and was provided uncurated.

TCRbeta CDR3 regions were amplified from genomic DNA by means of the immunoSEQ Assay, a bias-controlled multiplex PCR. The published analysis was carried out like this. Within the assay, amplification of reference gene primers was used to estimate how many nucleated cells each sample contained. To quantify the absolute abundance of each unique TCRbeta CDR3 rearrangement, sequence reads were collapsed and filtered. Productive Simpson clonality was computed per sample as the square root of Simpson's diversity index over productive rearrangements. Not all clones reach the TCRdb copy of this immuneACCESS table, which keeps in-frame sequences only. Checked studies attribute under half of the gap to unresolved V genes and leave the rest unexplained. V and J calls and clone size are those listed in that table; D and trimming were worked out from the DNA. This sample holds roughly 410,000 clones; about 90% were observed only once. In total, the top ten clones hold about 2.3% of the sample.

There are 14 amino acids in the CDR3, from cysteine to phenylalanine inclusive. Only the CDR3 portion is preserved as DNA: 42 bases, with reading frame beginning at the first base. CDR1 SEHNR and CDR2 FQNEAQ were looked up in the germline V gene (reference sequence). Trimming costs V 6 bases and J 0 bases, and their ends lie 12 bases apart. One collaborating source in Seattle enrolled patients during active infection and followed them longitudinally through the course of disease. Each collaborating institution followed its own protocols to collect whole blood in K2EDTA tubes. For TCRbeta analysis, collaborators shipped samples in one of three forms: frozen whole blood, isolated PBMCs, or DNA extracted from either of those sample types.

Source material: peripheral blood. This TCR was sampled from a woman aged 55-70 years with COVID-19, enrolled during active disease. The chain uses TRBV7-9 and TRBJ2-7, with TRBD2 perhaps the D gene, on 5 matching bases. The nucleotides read TGTGCCAGCAGGCCGATTACTAGCTCCTACGAGCAGTACTTC. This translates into CASRPITSSYEQYF.